This T cell receptor (beta chain) was captured by sequencing in a study of early T cells in non-severe SARS-CoV-2 infection. Across the study: Bulk RNA from unsorted whole blood was sequenced; chains were unpaired.

Unique molecular identifiers were attached to individual cDNA molecules. TCRdb called the 5' RACE reads again in MiXCR, with one record for every CDR3 protein. The data hold 95,000 to 150,000 distinct CDR3 sequences, with 14% to 15% observed a single time. This CDR3 is built from 14 residues. Trimming cost V 2 bases and J 9 bases; bases outside gene matches: 5. CDR1 is SGHRS and CDR2 is YFSETQ in the germline V gene. Study-level points and caveats: Database matching using VDJdb favored anti-spike CD8 responses, with private and CD4 specificities left missing.

This clonotype was seen at least ten times. Its target is unknown. The receptor comes from an adult who was a healthcare worker with PCR-confirmed SARS-CoV-2 infection or an uninfected control (not recorded which). The J gene is TRBJ1-6, the V gene TRBV5-1, with TRBD1 matching 7 bases. The sequenced sample was whole blood. CDR3 bases: TGCGCCAGCAGCTTCGGGACAGAGAGTTCACCCCTCCACTTT. Protein product: CASSFGTESSPLHF.